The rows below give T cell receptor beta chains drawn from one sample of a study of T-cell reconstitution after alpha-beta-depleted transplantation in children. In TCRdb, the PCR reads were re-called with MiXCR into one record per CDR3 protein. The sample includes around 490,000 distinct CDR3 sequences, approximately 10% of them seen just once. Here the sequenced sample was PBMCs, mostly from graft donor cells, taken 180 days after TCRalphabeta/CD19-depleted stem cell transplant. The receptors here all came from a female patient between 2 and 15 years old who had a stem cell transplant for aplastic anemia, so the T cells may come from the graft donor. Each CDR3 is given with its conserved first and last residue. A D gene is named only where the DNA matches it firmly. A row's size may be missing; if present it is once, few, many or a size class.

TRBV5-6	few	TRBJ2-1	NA	TGTGCCAGCAGCCACCCTAGTCGGTTAGGGAATGAGCAGTTCTTC	CASSHPSRLGNEQFF
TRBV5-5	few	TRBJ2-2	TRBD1	TGTGCCAGCAGCCCGCGGACAGGGGGCAGCACCGGGGAGCTGTTTTTT	CASSPRTGGSTGELFF
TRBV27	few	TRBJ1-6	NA	TGTGCCAGCATCTCCATTACAAGCGCAGGTTCACCCCTCCACTTT	CASISITSAGSPLHF
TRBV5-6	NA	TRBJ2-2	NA	TGTGCCAGCACCTTACTGGACGCAAACACCGGGGAGCTGTTTTTT	CASTLLDANTGELFF
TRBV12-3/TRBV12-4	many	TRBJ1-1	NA	TGTGCCAGCAGTCTACAGGTTAACACTGAAGCTTTCTTT	CASSLQVNTEAFF
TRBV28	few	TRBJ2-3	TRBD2	TGTGCCAGCAGTTTTGAGACTAGCGGGAGGGGGGGCACAGATACGCAGTATTTT	CASSFETSGRGGTDTQYF
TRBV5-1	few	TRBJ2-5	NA	TGCGCCAGCAGCTTGCGATCAGGGACTGCGCCCCAAGTGACCCAGTACTTC	CASSLRSGTAPQVTQYF
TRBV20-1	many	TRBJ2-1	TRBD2	TGCAGTGCTAGAGGCGGGACTAGCGGTGAGCAGTTCTTC	CSARGGTSGEQFF
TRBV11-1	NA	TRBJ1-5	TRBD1	TGTGCCAGCAGCGTTCCGGGACAGGGGTTGGGGAGCAATCAGCCCCAGCATTTT	CASSVPGQGLGSNQPQHF
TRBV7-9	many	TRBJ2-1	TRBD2	TGTGCCAGCAGCCTAAGAGCGTCGGGGGGGCCGAATGAGCAGTTCTTC	CASSLRASGGPNEQFF
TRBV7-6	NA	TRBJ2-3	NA	TGTGCCAGCAGCTTAGCAGGCTACCTTAGCACAGATACGCAGTATTTT	CASSLAGYLSTDTQYF
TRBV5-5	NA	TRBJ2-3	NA	TGTGCCAGCAGCCCACGGGACTCGTCGTATCCAGATACGCAGTATTTT	CASSPRDSSYPDTQYF
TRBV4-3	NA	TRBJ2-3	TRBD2	TGCGCCAGCAGCCCCGTAGCGGGAGGGCCCCCAGATACGCAGTATTTT	CASSPVAGGPPDTQYF
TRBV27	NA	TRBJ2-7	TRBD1	TGTGCCAGCAGTTTGGACAGGTTCTACGAGCAGTACTTC	CASSLDRFYEQYF
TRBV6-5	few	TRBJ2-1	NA	TGTGCCAGCAGTTACTCGACAGGTGGTTCCTACAATGAGCAGTTCTTC	CASSYSTGGSYNEQFF
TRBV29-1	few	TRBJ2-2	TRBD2	TGCAGCGCGGGGGAATGGGGGGGACCGGGACTAGCGGGAGGGCCCCGAACCGGGGAGCTGTTTTTT	CSAGEWGGPGLAGGPRTGELFF
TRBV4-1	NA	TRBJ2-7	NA	TGCGCCAGCAGCCCCATCGAGGGGGTGAGGTACGAGCAGTACTTC	CASSPIEGVRYEQYF
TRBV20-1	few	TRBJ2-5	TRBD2	TGCAGTGCTAGAAGAGGAGGCGGGAGGTTCGAGACCCAGTACTTC	CSARRGGGRFETQYF
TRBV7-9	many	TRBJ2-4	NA	TGTGCCAGCAGCTTCCGCGGACATTCCAAAAACATTCAGTACTTC	CASSFRGHSKNIQYF
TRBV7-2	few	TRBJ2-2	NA	TGTGCCAGCAGCTTTATACCGACGTGGACCGGGGAGCTGTTTTTT	CASSFIPTWTGELFF
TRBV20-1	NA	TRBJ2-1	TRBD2	TGCAGTGCTAGGGAACTAGCGGGAGTTGGCAATGAGCAGTTCTTC	CSARELAGVGNEQFF
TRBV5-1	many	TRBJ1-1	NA	TGCGCCAGCAGCTTGGAAGGCATGAACACTGAAGCTTTCTTT	CASSLEGMNTEAFF
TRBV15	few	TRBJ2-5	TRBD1	TGTGCCACACCAGGGGGCCAAGAGACCCAGTACTTC	CATPGGQETQYF
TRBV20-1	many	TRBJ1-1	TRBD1	TGCAGTGCTAAATGGACAGGCAGGAACACTGAAGCTTTCTTT	CSAKWTGRNTEAFF
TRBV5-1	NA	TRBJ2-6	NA	TGCGCCAGCAGCTCGACGAGCTCTGGGGCCAACGTCCTGACTTTC	CASSSTSSGANVLTF
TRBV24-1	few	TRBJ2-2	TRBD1	TGTGCCACCAGTGATCCGGACAGGGACACCGGGGAGCTGTTTTTT	CATSDPDRDTGELFF
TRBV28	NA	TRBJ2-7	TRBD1	TGTGCCAGCAGTAGTTCTACAGGGGGCCTCTCCTACGAGCAGTACTTC	CASSSSTGGLSYEQYF
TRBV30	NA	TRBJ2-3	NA	TGTGCCTGGTCGAGGGCAGATACGCAGTATTTT	CAWSRADTQYF
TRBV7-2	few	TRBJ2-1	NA	TGTGCCAGCAGCTTAGCGCCGAACTCCTACAATGAGCAGTTCTTC	CASSLAPNSYNEQFF
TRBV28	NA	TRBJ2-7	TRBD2	TGTGCCAGCAGTCCCCTCGCGGGAGCAAGCTCCTACGAGCAGTACTTC	CASSPLAGASSYEQYF
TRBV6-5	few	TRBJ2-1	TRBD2	TGTGCCAGCAGTTACGCCCTAGCGGGAGGGCCTGGGGATGAGCAGTTCTTC	CASSYALAGGPGDEQFF
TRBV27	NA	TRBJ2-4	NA	TGTGCCAGCAGTCTAGCCACTAGTAGAAACATTCAGTACTTC	CASSLATSRNIQYF